These 4 T cell receptor beta chains came from one sample sequenced in a study of shared clonotypes between healthy human individuals. TCRdb's table, derived via immunoSEQ multiplex PCR, lists solely in-frame clones and lacks some. The data contain fewer than 3 million clones, 80% to 95% of them singletons. Input material: naive CD4+ T cells from PBMCs. Regarding subset: CD45RA+ positively selected. Every receptor here comes from a man younger than 35 in good health. Some clones in this sample may be carry-over from other donors' samples.

The V gene is TRBV2, the J gene TRBJ1-5, with a tentative D call TRBD1 (5 bases). The CDR3 is made up of 16 amino acids. V gave up 4 bases and J gave up 0 bases, with 13 bases separating them. Germline V lookup: CDR1 SNHLY, CDR2 FYNNEI. Written as DNA, the CDR3 is TGTGCCAGCAGTGGACAGATCTCCAATAGCAATCAGCCCCAGCATTTT. Protein product: CASSGQISNSNQPQHF.

The chain has TRBV28 and TRBJ1-1, with D possibly TRBD1 on 6 matching bases. The length of the CDR3 is 14 residues. Germline V gene data show CDR1 as MDHEN and CDR2 as SYDVKM. V was shortened by 6 bases and J by 1 base, with 12 bases between the two germline ends. CDR3 nucleotides: TGTGCCAGCAGGCCCCCGGGACAGAACACTGAAGCTTTCTTT. This codes for CASRPPGQNTEAFF.

The rearrangement joins TRBV10-3 to TRBJ1-1; no definite D call. The CDR3 sequence is 14 residues long. Trimming took off 7 bases at V and 5 bases at J, with 17 bases between the two ends. Germline assignment: CDR1 ENHRY and CDR2 SYGVKD. CDR3 nucleotides: TGTGCCATCAAAGTCACCAATGGTCAGACTGAAGCTTTCTTT. Protein product: CAIKVTNGQTEAFF.

This chain joins TRBV5-1 and TRBJ2-3; 9 bases align to TRBD2. The CDR3 spans 18 residues. V shed 7 bases, J shed 0 bases, and the junction held 15 bases outside the gene matches. The V gene's germline CDR1 is SGHRS and CDR2 YFSETQ. The CDR3 DNA reads as TGCGCCAGCGCCGGGGGGGCTAGCGGGGATTTGAGCACAGATACGCAGTATTTT. Translating gives CASAGGASGDLSTDTQYF.